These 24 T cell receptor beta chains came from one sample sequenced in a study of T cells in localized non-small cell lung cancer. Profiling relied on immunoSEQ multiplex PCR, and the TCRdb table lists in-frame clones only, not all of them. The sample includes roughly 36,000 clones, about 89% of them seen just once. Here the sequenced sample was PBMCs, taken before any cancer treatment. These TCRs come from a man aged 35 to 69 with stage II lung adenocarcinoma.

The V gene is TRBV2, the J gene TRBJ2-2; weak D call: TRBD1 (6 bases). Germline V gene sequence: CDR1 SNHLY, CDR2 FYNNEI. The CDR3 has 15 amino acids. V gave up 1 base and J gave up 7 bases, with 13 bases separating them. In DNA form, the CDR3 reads TGTGCCAGCAGTGAAGTCGCAGGGGTAGTCGGGGAGCTGTTTTTT. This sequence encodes CASSEVAGVVGELFF.

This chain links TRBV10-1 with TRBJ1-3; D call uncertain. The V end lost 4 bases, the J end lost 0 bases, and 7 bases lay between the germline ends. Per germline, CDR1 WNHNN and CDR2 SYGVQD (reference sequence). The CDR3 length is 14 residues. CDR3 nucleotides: TGCGCCAGCAGTGGTCGGAGCTCTGGAAACACCATATATTTT. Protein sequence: CASSGRSSGNTIYF.

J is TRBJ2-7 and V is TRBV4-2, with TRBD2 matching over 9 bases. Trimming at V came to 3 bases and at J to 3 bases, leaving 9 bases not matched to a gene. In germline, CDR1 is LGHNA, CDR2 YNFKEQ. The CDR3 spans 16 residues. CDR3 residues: CASSHSGTSFHYEQYF. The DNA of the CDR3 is TGTGCCAGCAGCCATTCCGGGACTAGCTTCCACTACGAGCAGTACTTC.

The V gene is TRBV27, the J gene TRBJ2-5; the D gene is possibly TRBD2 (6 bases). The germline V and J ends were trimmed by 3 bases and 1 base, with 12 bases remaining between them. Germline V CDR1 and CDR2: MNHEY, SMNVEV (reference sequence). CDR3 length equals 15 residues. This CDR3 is CASSFRVGGQETQYF. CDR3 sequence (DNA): TGTGCCAGCAGTTTTAGAGTGGGAGGCCAAGAGACCCAGTACTTC.

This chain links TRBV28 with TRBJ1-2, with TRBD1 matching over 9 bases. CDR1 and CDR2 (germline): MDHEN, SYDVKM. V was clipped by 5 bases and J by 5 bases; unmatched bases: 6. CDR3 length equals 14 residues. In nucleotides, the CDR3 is TGTGCCAGCAGTGCCGGGACAGGGTCTTATGGCTACACCTTC. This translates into CASSAGTGSYGYTF.

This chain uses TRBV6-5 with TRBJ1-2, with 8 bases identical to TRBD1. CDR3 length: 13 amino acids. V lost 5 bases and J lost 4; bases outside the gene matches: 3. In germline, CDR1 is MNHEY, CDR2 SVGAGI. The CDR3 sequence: CASSTDRAYGYTF. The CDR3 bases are TGTGCCAGCAGTACGGACAGGGCCTATGGCTACACCTTC.

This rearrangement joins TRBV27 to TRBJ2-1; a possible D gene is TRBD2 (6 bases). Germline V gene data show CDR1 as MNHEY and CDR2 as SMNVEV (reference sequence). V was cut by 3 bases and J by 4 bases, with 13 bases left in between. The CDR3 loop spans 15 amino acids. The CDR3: CASSFRRGTYNEQFF. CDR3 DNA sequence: TGTGCCAGCAGTTTTAGGCGGGGAACTTACAATGAGCAGTTCTTC.

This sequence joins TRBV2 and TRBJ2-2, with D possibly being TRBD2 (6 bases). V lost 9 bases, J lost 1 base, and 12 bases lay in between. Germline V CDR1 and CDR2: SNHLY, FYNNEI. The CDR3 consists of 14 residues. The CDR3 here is CARAGLQNTGELFF. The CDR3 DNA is TGTGCCAGGGCGGGACTCCAGAACACCGGGGAGCTGTTTTTT.

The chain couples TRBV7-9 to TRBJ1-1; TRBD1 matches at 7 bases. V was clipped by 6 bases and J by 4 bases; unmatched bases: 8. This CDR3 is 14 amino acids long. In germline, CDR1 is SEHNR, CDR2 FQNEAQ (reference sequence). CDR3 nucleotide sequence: TGTGCCAGCAGGTCCACAGGGGCTGCCACTGAAGCTTTCTTT. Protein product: CASRSTGAATEAFF.

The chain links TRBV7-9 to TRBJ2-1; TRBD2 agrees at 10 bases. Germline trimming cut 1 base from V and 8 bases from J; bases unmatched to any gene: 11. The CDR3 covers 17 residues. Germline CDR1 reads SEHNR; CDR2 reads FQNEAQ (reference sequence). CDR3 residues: CASSLVLAGPYTHEQFF. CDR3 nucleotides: TGTGCCAGCAGCTTAGTACTAGCGGGACCTTACACCCATGAGCAGTTCTTC. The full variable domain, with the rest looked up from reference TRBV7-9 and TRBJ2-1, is DTGVSQNPRHKITKRGQNVTFRCDPISEHNRLYWYRQTLGQGPEFLTYFQNEAQLEKSRLLSDRFSAERPKGSFSTLEIQRTEQGDSAMYLCASSLVLAGPYTHEQFFGPGTRLTVL.

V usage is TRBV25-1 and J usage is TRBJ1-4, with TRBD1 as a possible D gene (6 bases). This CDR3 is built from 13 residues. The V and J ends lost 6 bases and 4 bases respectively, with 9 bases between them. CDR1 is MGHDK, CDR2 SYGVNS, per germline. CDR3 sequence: CASRRQVNEKLFF. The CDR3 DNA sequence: TGTGCCAGCAGAAGACAGGTTAATGAAAAACTGTTTTTT.

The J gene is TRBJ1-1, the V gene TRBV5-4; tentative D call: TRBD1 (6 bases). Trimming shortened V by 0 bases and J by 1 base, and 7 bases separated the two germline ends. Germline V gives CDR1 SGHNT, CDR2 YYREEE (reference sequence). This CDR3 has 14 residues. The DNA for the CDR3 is TGTGCCAGCAGCTTGGAGGGGGGGAACACTGAAGCTTTCTTT. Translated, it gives CASSLEGGNTEAFF.

CDR3 DNA: TGTGCCAGCAGTTCCCCACAGGGGGCGAACTATGGCTACACCTTC. Translated, it gives CASSSPQGANYGYTF. The genes are TRBV27 and TRBJ1-2; 9 bases match TRBD1. The CDR3 consists of 15 residues. Germline-derived CDR1 and CDR2 are MNHEY and SMNVEV (reference sequence). Trimming took 4 bases from V and 2 from J; bases not matched to a gene: 5.

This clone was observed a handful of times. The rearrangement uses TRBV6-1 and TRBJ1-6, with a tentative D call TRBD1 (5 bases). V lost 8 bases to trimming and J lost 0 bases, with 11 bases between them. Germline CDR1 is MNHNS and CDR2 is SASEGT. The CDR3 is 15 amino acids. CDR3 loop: CASWGGSSYNSPLHF. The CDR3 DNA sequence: TGTGCCAGCTGGGGGGGTAGCTCCTATAATTCACCCCTCCACTTT.

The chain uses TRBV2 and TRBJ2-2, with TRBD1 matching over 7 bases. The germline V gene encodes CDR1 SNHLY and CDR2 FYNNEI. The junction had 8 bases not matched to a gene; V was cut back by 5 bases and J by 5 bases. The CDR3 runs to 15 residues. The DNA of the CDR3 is TGTGCCAGCAGTAAGGAAGGGGGCGGTACCGGGGAGCTGTTTTTT. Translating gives CASSKEGGGTGELFF. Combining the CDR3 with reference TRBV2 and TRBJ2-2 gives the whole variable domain EPEVTQTPSHQVTQMGQEVILRCVPISNHLYFYWYRQILGQKVEFLVSFYNNEISEKSEIFDDQFSVERPDGSNFTLKIRSTKLEDSAMYFCASSKEGGGTGELFFGEGSRLTVL.

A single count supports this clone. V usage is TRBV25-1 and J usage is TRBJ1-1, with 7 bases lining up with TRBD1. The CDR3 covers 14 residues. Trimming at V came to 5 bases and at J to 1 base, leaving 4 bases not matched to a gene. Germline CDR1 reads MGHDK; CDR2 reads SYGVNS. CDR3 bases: TGTGCCAGCAGTTTACAGGGGAAGAACACTGAAGCTTTCTTT. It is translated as CASSLQGKNTEAFF.

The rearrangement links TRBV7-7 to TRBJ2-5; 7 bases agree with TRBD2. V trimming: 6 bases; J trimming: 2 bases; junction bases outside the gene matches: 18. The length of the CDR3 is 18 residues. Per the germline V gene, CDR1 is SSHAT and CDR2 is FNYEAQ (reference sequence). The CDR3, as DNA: TGTGCCAGCAGTAGAGGGGTATGGGGGGGACTAATGCAAGAGACCCAGTACTTC. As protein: CASSRGVWGGLMQETQYF.

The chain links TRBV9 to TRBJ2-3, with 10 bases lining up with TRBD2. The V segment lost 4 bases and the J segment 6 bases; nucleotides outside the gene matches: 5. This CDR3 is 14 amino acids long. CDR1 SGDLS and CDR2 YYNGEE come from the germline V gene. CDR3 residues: CASSSSGRSDTQYF. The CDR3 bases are TGTGCCAGCAGCTCTAGCGGGAGATCGGATACGCAGTATTTT. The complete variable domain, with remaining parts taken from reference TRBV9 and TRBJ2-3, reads DSGVTQTPKHLITATGQRVTLRCSPRSGDLSVYWYQQSLDQGLQFLIQYYNGEERAKGNILERFSAQQFPDLHSELNLSSLELGDSALYFCASSSSGRSDTQYFGPGTRLTVL.

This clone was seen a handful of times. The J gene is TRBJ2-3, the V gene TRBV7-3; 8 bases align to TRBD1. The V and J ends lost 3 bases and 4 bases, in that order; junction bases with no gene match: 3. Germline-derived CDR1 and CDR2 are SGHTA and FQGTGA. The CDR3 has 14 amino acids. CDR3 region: CASSFGTGADTQYF. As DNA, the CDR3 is TGTGCCAGCAGCTTTGGGACAGGAGCAGATACGCAGTATTTT.

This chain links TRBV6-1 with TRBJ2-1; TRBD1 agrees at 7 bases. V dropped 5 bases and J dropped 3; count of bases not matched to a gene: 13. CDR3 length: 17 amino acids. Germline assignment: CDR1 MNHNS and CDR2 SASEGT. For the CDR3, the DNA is TGTGCCAGCAGTCAAGAGAGACAGGGAAGCTTCTACAATGAGCAGTTCTTC. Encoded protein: CASSQERQGSFYNEQFF.

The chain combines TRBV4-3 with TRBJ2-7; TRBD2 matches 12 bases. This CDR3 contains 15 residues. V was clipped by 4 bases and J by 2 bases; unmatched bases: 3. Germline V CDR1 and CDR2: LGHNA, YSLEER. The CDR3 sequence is CASSLGLAGTYEQYF. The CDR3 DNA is TGCGCCAGCAGCCTCGGACTAGCGGGAACCTACGAGCAGTACTTC.

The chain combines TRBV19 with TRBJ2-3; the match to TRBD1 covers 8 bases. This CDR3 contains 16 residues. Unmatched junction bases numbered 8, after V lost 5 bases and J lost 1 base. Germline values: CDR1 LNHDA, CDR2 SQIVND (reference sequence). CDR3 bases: TGTGCCAGTAGTCCCAGCAGGGGGCTAGGCACAGATACGCAGTATTTT. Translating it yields CASSPSRGLGTDTQYF. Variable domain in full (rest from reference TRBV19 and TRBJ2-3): DGGITQSPKYLFRKEGQNVTLSCEQNLNHDAMYWYRQDPGQGLRLIYYSQIVNDFQKGDIAEGYSVSREKKESFPLTVTSAQKNPTAFYLCASSPSRGLGTDTQYFGPGTRLTVL.

The CDR3 region has the DNA TGTGCCAGCAGCTTGGCCGGGGAGCTGTTTTTT. Encoded protein: CASSLAGELFF. The chain recombines TRBV7-3 with TRBJ2-2; D gene ambiguous. The ends were cut back, 3 bases at V and 6 bases at J, with 2 bases in the middle. The length of the CDR3 is 11 residues. Germline CDR1 SGHTA, CDR2 FQGTGA.

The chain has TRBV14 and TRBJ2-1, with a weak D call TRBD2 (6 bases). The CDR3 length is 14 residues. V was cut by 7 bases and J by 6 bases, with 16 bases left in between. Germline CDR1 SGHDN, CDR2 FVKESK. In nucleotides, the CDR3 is TGTGCCAGCACGGACTGGAGGGATGGCAATGAGCAGTTCTTC. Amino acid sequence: CASTDWRDGNEQFF. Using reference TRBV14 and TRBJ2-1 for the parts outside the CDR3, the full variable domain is EAGVTQFPSHSVIEKGQTVTLRCDPISGHDNLYWYRRVMGKEIKFLLHFVKESKQDESGMPNNRFLAERTGGTYSTLKVQPAELEDSGVYFCASTDWRDGNEQFFGPGTRLTVL.